This T cell receptor (beta chain) emerged from a study of cytomegalovirus exposure and HLA in healthy donors. Study conclusions and caveats: TCR beta V- and J-gene trimming, according to a later analysis, was linked to a missense DCLRE1C variant. Being productive about 90% or about 30% of the time was typical of most TCR beta V segments in an earlier analysis.

Amplification used 60 Vbeta primers and 13 Jbeta primers. In the study's own analysis: In a later analysis, roughly 10 million of about 80 million unique beta chains occurred in at least two donors. Sequencing used immunoSEQ multiplex PCR; TCRdb keeps in-frame clones, though not all of them. D and trimming come from the DNA, and the V and J calls and clone size come from that table. The sample includes 85,000 to 130,000 clones, 70% to 85% of them seen just once. The CDR3 runs 13 residues. Germline CDR1 is MDHEN and CDR2 is SYDVKM. The germline V and J ends were trimmed by 5 bases and 4 bases, with 11 bases remaining between them. In regard to this clone: The antigen is undetermined.

V and J are TRBV28 and TRBJ2-5; TRBD2 is a possible D gene (6 bases). Sequencing was carried out using PBMCs. This TCR came from a boy aged 10-17 years in good health and CMV-seronegative. In DNA, the CDR3 is TGTGCCAGCAGTGTCTTGGAGGGAGAGACCCAGTACTTC. It codes for CASSVLEGETQYF.